One and the same sample provided the 3 T cell receptor beta chains below, sequenced in a study of blood T cell repertoires in COVID-19. The repertoire was sequenced with immunoSEQ multiplex PCR; TCRdb's copy has only in-frame clones and lacks some. The sample holds 250,000 to 400,000 clones, around 90% seen once. The material sequenced was PBMCs or T cells enriched from blood (not recorded which). These receptors were taken from a man aged 55 to 70 who had recovered from COVID-19.

The rearrangement uses TRBV4-2 and TRBJ1-5; 12 positions agree with TRBD1. The CDR3 length is 17 residues. V lost 3 bases and J lost 1; bases outside the gene matches: 4. Germline V gives CDR1 LGHNA, CDR2 YNFKEQ. CDR3 amino acids: CASSQPGTGGSNQPQHF. CDR3 sequence (DNA): TGTGCCAGCAGCCAGCCTGGGACAGGGGGCAGCAATCAGCCCCAGCATTTT.

The rearrangement joins TRBV14 to TRBJ1-2; D gene ambiguous. This CDR3 contains 13 residues. V was pared by 0 bases and J by 4 bases, with 6 bases between. CDR1 and CDR2 (germline): SGHDN, FVKESK. The CDR3 reads CASSQDHSYGYTF. The CDR3 DNA sequence: TGTGCCAGCAGCCAAGATCATTCCTATGGCTACACCTTC.

This chain uses TRBV7-3 with TRBJ2-1, with TRBD1 identical over 8 bases. From germline, CDR1 is SGHTA and CDR2 FQGTGA. V lost 5 bases and J lost 4; bases outside the gene matches: 7. This CDR3 spans 15 amino acids. The CDR3 DNA reads as TGTGCCAGCAGCCGAACAGGGGGGAGTTACAATGAGCAGTTCTTC. Protein sequence: CASSRTGGSYNEQFF.